The 26 T cell receptor beta chains below were found in one sample sequenced in a study of human thymus T cells (dated by TCRdb to about 2020). Libraries were constructed by the immunoSEQ multiplex PCR assay. TCRdb took this table from immuneACCESS and kept in-frame rearrangements with V and J called. Such tables lack part of the clones; where checked against another copy, unresolved V genes explain under half of the gap, and the rest is unexplained. This sample holds 54,000 or so clones; 90% to 95% were observed only once. Under 7% of the sample is held by the ten biggest clonotypes. Sequences were obtained from blood. Every receptor here comes from a boy younger than two with a congenital heart defect but otherwise immunologically healthy.

This chain connects TRBV5-4 to TRBJ2-7, with 9 bases identical to TRBD2. Germline V gives CDR1 SGHNT, CDR2 YYREEE (reference sequence). J gave up 2 bases and V 1 base, and 10 bases lay outside the gene matches. The CDR3 sequence is 17 residues long. CDR3 bases: TGTGCCAGCAGCTTGACGAGTAGCGGGAGTTCCCCCTACGAGCAGTACTTC. Amino acids: CASSLTSSGSSPYEQYF.

CDR3 amino acids: CASSLTPGGGETQYF. The CDR3 DNA reads as TGCGCCAGCAGTCTAACCCCCGGGGGCGGGGAGACCCAGTACTTC. The chain combines TRBV5-1 with TRBJ2-5; perhaps D is TRBD1 or TRBD2 (6 bases each). Germline lookup yields CDR1 SGHRS and CDR2 YFSETQ. This CDR3 spans 15 amino acids. V lost 5 bases and J 5 bases, leaving 19 bases between the germline ends.

This clone was seen only once. V is TRBV7-3 and J is TRBJ1-5; TRBD1 might be the D (5 bases). CDR1 and CDR2 (germline): SGHTA, FQGTGA. Trimming removed 3 bases at V and 7 bases at J, with 10 bases between. The CDR3 runs 13 residues. The CDR3 reads CASSFRWGQPQHF. In nucleotides, the CDR3 is TGTGCCAGCAGCTTCCGCTGGGGGCAGCCCCAGCATTTT.

The CDR3 spells CASSRFSYGYTF. CDR3 DNA: TGTGCCAGCAGCCGATTTTCCTATGGCTACACCTTC. J is TRBJ1-2 and V is TRBV6-5; D gene ambiguous. Trimming took off 6 bases at V and 4 bases at J, with 9 bases between the two ends. This CDR3 has 12 residues. The germline CDR1 and CDR2 sequences are MNHEY and SVGAGI.

The chain recombines TRBV4-1 with TRBJ2-5; 8 nucleotides align to TRBD2. V shed 4 bases, J shed 1 base, and the junction held 5 bases outside the gene matches. The germline gives CDR1 MGHRA, CDR2 YSYEKL. The CDR3 covers 15 residues. The CDR3 DNA sequence: TGCGCCAGCAGCCGCACTAGCGGCCTCCAAGAGACCCAGTACTTC. It encodes CASSRTSGLQETQYF.

To note about this clone: The junction departs from germline at one end; a sequencing error may be responsible. V and J are TRBV13 and TRBJ2-3, with 8 bases that match TRBD2. CDR1 and CDR2 from the germline V gene are PRHDT and FYEKMQ (reference sequence). The length of the CDR3 is 18 residues. The CDR3, as DNA: TGTGCCAGCAGCCTAGGGTCCGGGACTAGGACCCTCCGGGATACGCAGTATTTT. Its protein is CASSLGSGTRTLRDTQYF.

For this clone: The same CDR3 is also encoded by other DNA sequences in this sample. The V and J genes are TRBV7-9 and TRBJ2-3; D remains unclear. The V gene's germline CDR1 is SEHNR and CDR2 FQNEAQ (reference sequence). There are 15 residues in the CDR3. Trimming removed 3 bases at V and 5 bases at J, with 15 bases between. The CDR3 region has the DNA TGTGCCAGCAGCTTCGGGTATGTCCCCGGAGATACGCAGTATTTT. Translating it yields CASSFGYVPGDTQYF.

Remarks on this clone: The same CDR3 is also encoded by other DNA sequences in this sample. The V call is TRBV7-2, the J call TRBJ2-7, with 7 bases identical to TRBD2. The CDR3 covers 15 residues. Trimming removed 1 base from V and 2 bases from J; junction bases left unmatched: 5. CDR1 and CDR2 from the germline V gene are SGHTA and FQGNSA. In DNA form, the CDR3 reads TGTGCCAGCAGCTTAGTCGGCCTAGCGGCCTACGAGCAGTACTTC. Translating it yields CASSLVGLAAYEQYF.

This chain uses TRBV2 with TRBJ2-1, with 7 bases matching TRBD2. The CDR3 consists of 15 residues. Trimming at V came to 1 base and at J to 5 bases, leaving 5 bases not matched to a gene. Germline loops: CDR1 SNHLY, CDR2 FYNNEI. This CDR3 is CASSEGGGPHNEQFF. The CDR3 DNA follows: TGTGCCAGCAGTGAAGGGGGAGGGCCCCACAATGAGCAGTTCTTC. Variable domain in full (rest from reference TRBV2 and TRBJ2-1): EPEVTQTPSHQVTQMGQEVILRCVPISNHLYFYWYRQILGQKVEFLVSFYNNEISEKSEIFDDQFSVERPDGSNFTLKIRSTKLEDSAMYFCASSEGGGPHNEQFFGPGTRLTVL.

V gene TRBV7-2 combines with J gene TRBJ2-1, with 7 positions matching TRBD2. Germline loops: CDR1 SGHTA, CDR2 FQGNSA. Losses at the gene ends were 3 bases for V and 7 bases for J; bases not matched to a gene: 3. The CDR3 has 13 residues. The CDR3 coding sequence is TGTGCCAGCAGCTTGCGGACTAGGAATGAGCAGTTCTTC. This gives the protein CASSLRTRNEQFF.

This chain connects TRBV10-3 to TRBJ1-5; D gene ambiguous. Germline V gene lookup returns CDR1 ENHRY and CDR2 SYGVKD. V dropped 2 bases and J dropped 0 bases, with 8 bases sitting between them. The length of the CDR3 is 15 residues. For the CDR3, the DNA is TGTGCCATCAGTGAGAGGATATATAGCAATCAGCCCCAGCATTTT. The encoded protein is CAISERIYSNQPQHF.

This clone was recorded only once. V gene TRBV10-3 combines with J gene TRBJ2-3; 7 bases line up with TRBD2. CDR1 is ENHRY and CDR2 is SYGVKD in the germline V gene. The J segment lost 0 bases and the V segment lost 6 bases, leaving 0 bases of the junction unmatched. This CDR3 contains 13 residues. CDR3 DNA: TGTGCCATCAGCGGGAGGAGCACAGATACGCAGTATTTT. Translating gives CAISGRSTDTQYF.

In DNA, the CDR3 is TGTGCCATCAACCAGCGGGACACAGATACGCAGTATTTT. This sequence encodes CAINQRDTDTQYF. The chain employs TRBV10-3 and TRBJ2-3; TRBD2 matches at 7 bases. The junction had 3 bases not matched to a gene; V was cut back by 7 bases and J by 2 bases. The CDR3 length is 13 residues. Germline V gene data show CDR1 as ENHRY and CDR2 as SYGVKD.

Only one count was recorded for this clone. The rearrangement joins TRBV13 to TRBJ1-1; D not resolved. With 1 base removed from V and 4 bases from J, the gap between germline ends came to 7 bases. The CDR3 extends over 13 amino acids. Germline V gene sequence: CDR1 PRHDT, CDR2 FYEKMQ (reference sequence). CDR3 in amino acids: CASSLVMSTEAFF. Written as DNA, the CDR3 is TGTGCCAGCAGCTTAGTTATGAGCACTGAAGCTTTCTTT.

The chain couples TRBV6-1 to TRBJ2-5, with 9 bases identical to TRBD2. The closer fit of TRBJ2-7 to the DNA end suggests the J call may be wrong. The CDR3 runs to 13 residues. CDR1 and CDR2 (germline): MNHNS, SASEGT. The CDR3: CASSGAGGYEQYF. The CDR3 DNA reads TGTGCCAGCAGTGGCGCGGGAGGGTACGAGCAGTACTTC.

The V call is TRBV10-3, the J call TRBJ2-7; 9 nucleotides line up with TRBD1. Trimming at V came to 2 bases and at J to 3 bases, leaving 2 bases not matched to a gene. The CDR3 is made up of 14 amino acids. Germline V gives CDR1 ENHRY, CDR2 SYGVKD. For the CDR3, the DNA is TGTGCCATCAGTGAGCCGGGACAGGGCTACGAGCAGTACTTC. This sequence encodes CAISEPGQGYEQYF.

The gene calls are TRBV19 and TRBJ2-7; 7 bases agree with TRBD1. Germline V CDR1 and CDR2: LNHDA, SQIVND (reference sequence). The CDR3 length is 13 residues. Germline trimming cut 6 bases from V and 2 bases from J; bases unmatched to any gene: 4. The CDR3 coding sequence is TGTGCCAGTAGCAGGGACAGTCCCTACGAGCAGTACTTC. The encoded protein is CASSRDSPYEQYF.

The chain links TRBV6-1 to TRBJ2-7; 8 positions match TRBD1. V shed 6 bases, J shed 5 bases, and the junction held 18 bases outside the gene matches. The CDR3 length is 17 residues. Looked up from germline, CDR1 is MNHNS and CDR2 is SASEGT. CDR3 bases: TGTGCCAGCAGGGAATTTAGCAGGGGGCTTTTGACCGACGAGCAGTACTTC. This gives the protein CASREFSRGLLTDEQYF.

The chain couples TRBV5-4 to TRBJ2-3, with D unresolved. The CDR3 covers 17 residues. Germline CDR1 and CDR2: SGHNT and YYREEE (reference sequence). Trimming took off 1 base at V and 0 bases at J, with 15 bases between the two ends. The CDR3, as DNA: TGTGCCAGCAGCTTGTCTAGACGAGGAAAGAGCACAGATACGCAGTATTTT. Translation gives CASSLSRRGKSTDTQYF. The whole variable domain, filled in from reference TRBV5-4 and TRBJ2-3, reads ETGVTQSPTHLIKTRGQQVTLRCSSQSGHNTVSWYQQALGQGPQFIFQYYREEENGRGNFPPRFSGLQFPNYSSELNVNALELDDSALYLCASSLSRRGKSTDTQYFGPGTRLTVL.

V is TRBV4-1 and J is TRBJ2-3; TRBD2 aligns across 12 bases. Germline loops: CDR1 MGHRA, CDR2 YSYEKL. Trimming took 6 bases from V and 4 from J; bases not matched to a gene: 14. The CDR3 has 18 amino acids. The CDR3 DNA reads TGCGCCAGCAGACCTCTAGGACTAGCGGGACCTGGCGCAGATACGCAGTATTTT. Translating gives CASRPLGLAGPGADTQYF.

V gene TRBV10-3 combines with J gene TRBJ2-7; maybe TRBD1 (6 bases). The CDR3 is 13 residues long. Germline loops: CDR1 ENHRY, CDR2 SYGVKD. V was pared by 5 bases and J by 4 bases, with 12 bases between. For the CDR3, the DNA is TGTGCCATCAGTAGATTACAGGGATACGAGCAGTACTTC. Translating gives CAISRLQGYEQYF.

The chain is built from TRBV5-4 and TRBJ1-1; no clear D. V was cut by 0 bases and J by 1 base, with 10 bases left in between. The CDR3 runs 15 residues. CDR1 and CDR2 from the germline V gene are SGHNT and YYREEE (reference sequence). In DNA form, the CDR3 reads TGTGCCAGCAGCTTGGGGACGGCCCCGAACACTGAAGCTTTCTTT. The encoded protein is CASSLGTAPNTEAFF.

This sequence joins TRBV4-1 and TRBJ2-7, with 8 bases lining up with TRBD1. V shed 4 bases, J shed 4 bases, and the junction held 6 bases outside the gene matches. This CDR3 is built from 14 residues. Germline CDR1 and CDR2: MGHRA and YSYEKL. The CDR3 loop reads CASSLGQGSYEQYF. CDR3 DNA sequence: TGCGCCAGCAGCCTCGGACAGGGTTCGTACGAGCAGTACTTC.

The genes are TRBV5-1 and TRBJ2-7; 11 bases agree with TRBD2. V was clipped by 4 bases and J by 2 bases; unmatched bases: 14. The CDR3 runs 18 residues. The germline V gene encodes CDR1 SGHRS and CDR2 YFSETQ. The CDR3 is CASSQRTSGSAGPYEQYF. Written as DNA, the CDR3 is TGCGCCAGCAGCCAACGGACTAGCGGGTCGGCGGGCCCCTACGAGCAGTACTTC.

This clone has only one observation. The genes are TRBV12-5 and TRBJ1-3; no definite D call. Germline V gives CDR1 LGHNT, CDR2 FRNRAP. V dropped 5 bases and J dropped 2 bases, with 10 bases sitting between them. The CDR3 covers 14 residues. Here the CDR3 reads CASGPGPTGNTIYF. The CDR3, as DNA: TGTGCTAGTGGTCCCGGGCCTACTGGAAACACCATATATTTT.

The V gene is TRBV5-1, the J gene TRBJ2-1; D is perhaps TRBD2 (6 bases). From germline, CDR1 is SGHRS and CDR2 YFSETQ. The CDR3 consists of 14 residues. With 2 bases removed from V and 7 bases from J, the gap between germline ends came to 13 bases. The CDR3, as DNA: TGCGCCAGCAGCTTAGGGAGGAATTTTAATGAGCAGTTCTTC. Encoded protein: CASSLGRNFNEQFF.